The clone carrying this T cell receptor (beta chain) was counted between two and nine times. The antigen is undetermined. V lost 3 bases to trimming and J lost 5 bases, with 16 bases between them. This CDR3 is built from 15 residues. Germline CDR1 reads SGHTA; CDR2 reads FQGNSA. The data are from a study of T cells in Graves' hyperthyroidism and ophthalmopathy. Study-level background: Peripheral blood was collected at initial diagnosis, before any treatment. General observations from the study: Blood held most thyroid clonotypes expanded above 0.001 frequency.

Researchers amplified the TCR beta CDR3 regions from RNA transcripts. HTBI primers were the set used in a first-round RT-PCR of the TCR CDR3. TCRdb called the multiplex PCR reads again in MiXCR, with one record for every CDR3 protein. The table has over 650,000 distinct CDR3 sequences, about a sixth seen once; the top ten hold 8.4%. Sample: blood. This receptor was obtained from a young man with Graves' hyperthyroidism. The rearrangement joins TRBV7-2 to TRBJ2-5; possibly TRBD1 for D (6 bases). CDR3 sequence reads: CASSFSSGAGETQYF. The CDR3 DNA sequence: TGTGCCAGCAGCTTTTCCTCAGGGGCCGGGGAGACCCAGTACTTC.